A single sample is the source of the 9 T cell receptor beta chains below, sequenced in a study of vaccination effects on CD4 cells after COVID-19. No cognate antigen is known for these TCRs. Assay: immunoSEQ multiplex PCR; the TCRdb copy retains only in-frame clones and omits some. The sample holds about 37,000 clones, around 74% seen once. Subsequent to a culture period of nine to ten days, CD4+ T cells were isolated. The sequencing here drew on CD4+ T cells from PBMCs cultured without peptide, taken before COVID-19 vaccination. The receptor set was obtained from a human donor who received a COVID-19 vaccine.

The CDR3 DNA sequence: TGCGCCAGCAGCCAAGATCGGGGGATTAGTAATGAAAAACTGTTTTTT. Its translation is CASSQDRGISNEKLFF. The V call is TRBV4-1, the J call TRBJ1-4, with D perhaps TRBD1 (5 bases). The germline CDR1 and CDR2 sequences are MGHRA and YSYEKL. The CDR3 spans 16 residues. V was cut by 0 bases and J by 4 bases, with 12 bases left in between.

This clone was counted between two and nine times. J is TRBJ2-2 and V is TRBV4-3; D is uncertain. The V and J ends lost 0 bases and 2 bases respectively, with 1 base between them. Looked up from germline, CDR1 is LGHNA and CDR2 is YSLEER. CDR3 length: 13 residues. CDR3 amino acids: CASSQDNTGELFF. The CDR3 nucleotides read TGCGCCAGCAGCCAAGATAACACCGGGGAGCTGTTTTTT.

J is TRBJ2-7 and V is TRBV1. TRBV1 is marked as a pseudogene. This CDR3 is 15 amino acids long. The chain's CDR3 is CTSSQLVPAFYEQYF. The CDR3 bases are TGCACCAGCAGCCAATTAGTTCCGGCTTTCTACGAGCAGTACTTC.

The genes are TRBV20-1 and TRBJ2-7; tentatively, D is TRBD2 (6 bases). CDR3 length: 13 amino acids. Germline CDR1 and CDR2: DFQATT and SNEGSKA (reference sequence). Trimming shortened V by 3 bases and J by 2 bases, and 11 bases separated the two germline ends. CDR3 protein: CSASGGKAYEQYF. CDR3 in DNA: TGCAGTGCTAGTGGGGGGAAGGCCTACGAGCAGTACTTC.

CDR3 loop: CASSLVGNYGYTF. The CDR3 DNA follows: TGCGCCAGCAGCTTGGTCGGCAACTATGGCTACACCTTC. The V call is TRBV5-1, the J call TRBJ1-2; D is ambiguous. Germline V lookup: CDR1 SGHRS, CDR2 YFSETQ. The CDR3 contains 13 residues. Trimming stripped 0 bases from V and 2 bases from J, with 5 bases between.

CDR3 amino acids: CASSSGSGVNQPQHF. The CDR3, as DNA: TGTGCCAGCAGCTCCGGCTCGGGAGTCAATCAGCCCCAGCATTTT. The chain employs TRBV7-9 and TRBJ1-5, with D hard to call. V dropped 4 bases and J dropped 3 bases, with 13 bases sitting between them. The CDR3 length is 15 residues. Germline V gives CDR1 SEHNR, CDR2 FQNEAQ (reference sequence).

The chain couples TRBV28 to TRBJ1-2; 9 bases are a match to TRBD1. The CDR3 contains 14 residues. The V gene end was trimmed by 7 bases and the J gene end by 7 bases; junction bases not matched to a gene: 10. Germline V gives CDR1 MDHEN, CDR2 SYDVKM. Here the CDR3 DNA reads TGTGCCAGCATAAACGGGGACAGGGTCGGTGGCTACACCTTC. This encodes CASINGDRVGGYTF.

The genes are TRBV9 and TRBJ2-3; D not resolved. Between the trimmed V and J ends, which lost 4 bases and 2 bases, there was a span of 17 bases. Germline values: CDR1 SGDLS, CDR2 YYNGEE. This CDR3 is built from 16 residues. DNA of the CDR3: TGTGCCAGCAGCTCCTCTTGGACCACGAACACAGATACGCAGTATTTT. As protein: CASSSSWTTNTDTQYF. Complete variable domain (other parts from reference TRBV9 and TRBJ2-3): DSGVTQTPKHLITATGQRVTLRCSPRSGDLSVYWYQQSLDQGLQFLIQYYNGEERAKGNILERFSAQQFPDLHSELNLSSLELGDSALYFCASSSSWTTNTDTQYFGPGTRLTVL.

The chain carries TRBV6-4 and TRBJ2-2; 8 positions match TRBD1. CDR1 is MRHNA, CDR2 SNTAGT, per germline. Trimming removed 6 bases from V and 5 bases from J; junction bases left unmatched: 2. The CDR3 consists of 13 residues. CDR3 DNA sequence: TGTGCCAGCAGCCGACAGGGGACCGGGGAGCTGTTTTTT. This sequence encodes CASSRQGTGELFF.